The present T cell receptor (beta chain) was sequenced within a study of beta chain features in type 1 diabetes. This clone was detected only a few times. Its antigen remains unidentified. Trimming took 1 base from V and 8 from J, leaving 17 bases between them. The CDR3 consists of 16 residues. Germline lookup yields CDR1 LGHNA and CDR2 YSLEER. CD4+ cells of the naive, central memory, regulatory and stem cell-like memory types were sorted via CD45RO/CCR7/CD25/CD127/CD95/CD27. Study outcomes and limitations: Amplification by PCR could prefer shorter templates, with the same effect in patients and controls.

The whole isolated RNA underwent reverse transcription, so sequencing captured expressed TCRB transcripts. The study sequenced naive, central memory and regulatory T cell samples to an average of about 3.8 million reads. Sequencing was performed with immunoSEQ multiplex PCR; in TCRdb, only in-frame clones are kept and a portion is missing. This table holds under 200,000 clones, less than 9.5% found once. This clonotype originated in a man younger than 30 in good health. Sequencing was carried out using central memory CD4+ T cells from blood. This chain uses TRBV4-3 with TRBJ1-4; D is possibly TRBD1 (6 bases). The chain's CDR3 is CASSQGSARGWEKLFF. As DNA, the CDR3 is TGCGCCAGCAGCCAAGGGTCGGCCAGGGGTTGGGAAAAACTGTTTTTT.